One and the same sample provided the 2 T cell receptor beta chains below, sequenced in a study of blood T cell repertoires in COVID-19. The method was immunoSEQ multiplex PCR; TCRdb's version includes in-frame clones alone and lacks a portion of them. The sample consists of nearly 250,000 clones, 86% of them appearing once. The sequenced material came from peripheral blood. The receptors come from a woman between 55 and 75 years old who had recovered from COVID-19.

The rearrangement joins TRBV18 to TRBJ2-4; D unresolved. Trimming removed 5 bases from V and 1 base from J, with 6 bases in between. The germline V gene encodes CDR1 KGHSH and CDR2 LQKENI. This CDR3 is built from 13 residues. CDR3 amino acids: CASSVNAKNIQYF. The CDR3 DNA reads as TGTGCCAGCTCAGTCAATGCCAAAAACATTCAGTACTTC.

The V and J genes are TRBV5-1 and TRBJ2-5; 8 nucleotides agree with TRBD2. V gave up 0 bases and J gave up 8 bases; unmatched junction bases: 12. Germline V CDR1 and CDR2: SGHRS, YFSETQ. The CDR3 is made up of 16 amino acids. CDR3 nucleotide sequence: TGCGCCAGCAGCTTGGGGCCTAGCGGGCCGTTCGAAACCCAGTACTTC. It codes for CASSLGPSGPFETQYF.